This paragraph covers one T cell receptor (beta chain) sequence. The record originates from a study of blood T cell repertoires in COVID-19. Germline CDR1 is MDHEN and CDR2 is SYDVKM. V shed 2 bases, J shed 6 bases, and the junction held 8 bases outside the gene matches. CDR3 length equals 16 residues. TCRdb keeps only in-frame clones here, not all; method: immunoSEQ multiplex PCR. The data show tens of thousands of clones, with roughly nine tenths seen just once and about 16% held by the top ten. The chain joins TRBV28 to TRBJ2-1; 9 nucleotides align to TRBD2. The sequence derives from a woman aged 55-69 years with COVID-19, enrolled during active disease. The sequencing input was peripheral blood. The CDR3 reads CASSLGASGDTNEQFF. CDR3 coding DNA: TGTGCCAGCAGTTTAGGCGCTAGCGGGGACACCAATGAGCAGTTCTTC. Filled out from reference TRBV28 and TRBJ2-1, the complete variable domain reads DVKVTQSSRYLVKRTGEKVFLECVQDMDHENMFWYRQDPGLGLRLIYFSYDVKMKEKGDIPEGYSVSREKKERFSLILESASTNQTSMYLCASSLGASGDTNEQFFGPGTRLTVL.